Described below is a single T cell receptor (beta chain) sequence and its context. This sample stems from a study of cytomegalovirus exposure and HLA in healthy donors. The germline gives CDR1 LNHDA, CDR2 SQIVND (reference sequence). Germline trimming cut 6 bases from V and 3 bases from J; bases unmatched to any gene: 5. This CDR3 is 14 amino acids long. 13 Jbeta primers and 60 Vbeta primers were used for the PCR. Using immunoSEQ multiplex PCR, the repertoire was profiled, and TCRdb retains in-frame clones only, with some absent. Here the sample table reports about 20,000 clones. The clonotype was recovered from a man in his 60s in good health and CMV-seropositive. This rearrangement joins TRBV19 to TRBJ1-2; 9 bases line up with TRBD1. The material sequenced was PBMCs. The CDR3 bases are TGTGCCAGTAGCCGGGACAGGGACCACTATGGCTACACCTTC. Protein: CASSRDRDHYGYTF.